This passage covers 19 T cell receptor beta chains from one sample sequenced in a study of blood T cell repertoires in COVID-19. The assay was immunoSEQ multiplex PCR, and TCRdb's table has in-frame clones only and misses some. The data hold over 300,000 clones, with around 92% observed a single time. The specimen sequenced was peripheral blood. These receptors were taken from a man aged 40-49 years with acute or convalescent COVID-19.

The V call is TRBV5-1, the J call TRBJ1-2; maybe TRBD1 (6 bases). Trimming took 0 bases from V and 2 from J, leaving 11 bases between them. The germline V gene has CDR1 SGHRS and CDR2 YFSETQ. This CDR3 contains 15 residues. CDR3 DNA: TGCGCCAGCAGCTTGGCCGGACAGATGAACTATGGCTACACCTTC. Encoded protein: CASSLAGQMNYGYTF.

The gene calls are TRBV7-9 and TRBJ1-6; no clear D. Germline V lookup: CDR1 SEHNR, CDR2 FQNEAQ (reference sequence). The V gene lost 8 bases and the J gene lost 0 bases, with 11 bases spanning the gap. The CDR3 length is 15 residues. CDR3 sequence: CASAVSSSYNSPLHF. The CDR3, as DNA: TGTGCCAGCGCGGTTTCGAGCTCCTATAATTCACCCCTCCACTTT.

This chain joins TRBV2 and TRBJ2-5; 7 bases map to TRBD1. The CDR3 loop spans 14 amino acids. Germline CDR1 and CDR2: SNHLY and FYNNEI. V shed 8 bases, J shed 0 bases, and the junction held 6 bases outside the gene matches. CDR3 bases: TGTGCCAGCCGTGGGACAGTAAACCAAGAGACCCAGTACTTC. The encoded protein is CASRGTVNQETQYF.

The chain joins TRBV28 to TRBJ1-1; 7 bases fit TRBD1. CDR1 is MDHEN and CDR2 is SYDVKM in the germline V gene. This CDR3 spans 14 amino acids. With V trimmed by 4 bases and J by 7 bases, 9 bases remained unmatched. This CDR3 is CASSSDREVNEAFF. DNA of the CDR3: TGTGCCAGCAGTTCAGACAGGGAGGTAAATGAAGCTTTCTTT.

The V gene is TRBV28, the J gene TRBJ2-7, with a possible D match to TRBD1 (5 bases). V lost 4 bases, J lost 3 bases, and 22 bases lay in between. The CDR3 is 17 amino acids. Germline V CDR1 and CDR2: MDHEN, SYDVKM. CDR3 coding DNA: TGTGCCAGCAGTTCCCTATGGGGCGGTGGGATCTTCTACGAGCAGTACTTC. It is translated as CASSSLWGGGIFYEQYF. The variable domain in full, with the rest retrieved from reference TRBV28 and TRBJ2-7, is DVKVTQSSRYLVKRTGEKVFLECVQDMDHENMFWYRQDPGLGLRLIYFSYDVKMKEKGDIPEGYSVSREKKERFSLILESASTNQTSMYLCASSSLWGGGIFYEQYFGPGTRLTVT.

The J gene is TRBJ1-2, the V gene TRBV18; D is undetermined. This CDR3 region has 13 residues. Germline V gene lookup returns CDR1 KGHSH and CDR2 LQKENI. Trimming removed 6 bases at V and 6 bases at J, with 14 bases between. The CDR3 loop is CASSAPNQDGYTF. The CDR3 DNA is TGTGCCAGCTCCGCCCCAAACCAGGATGGCTACACCTTC.

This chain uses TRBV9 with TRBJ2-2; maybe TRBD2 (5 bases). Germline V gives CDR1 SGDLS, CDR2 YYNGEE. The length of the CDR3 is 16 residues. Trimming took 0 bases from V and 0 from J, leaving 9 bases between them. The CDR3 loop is CASSVADSANTGELFF. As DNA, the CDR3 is TGTGCCAGCAGCGTAGCTGATAGCGCGAACACCGGGGAGCTGTTTTTT.

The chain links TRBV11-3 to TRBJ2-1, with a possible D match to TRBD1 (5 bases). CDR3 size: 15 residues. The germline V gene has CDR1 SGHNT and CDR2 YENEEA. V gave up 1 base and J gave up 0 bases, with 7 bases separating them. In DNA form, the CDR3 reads TGTGCCAGCAGCTTAGGGACACTCTCCTACAATGAGCAGTTCTTC. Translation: CASSLGTLSYNEQFF. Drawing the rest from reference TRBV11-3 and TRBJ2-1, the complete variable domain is EAGVVQSPRYKIIEKKQPVAFWCNPISGHNTLYWYLQNLGQGPELLIRYENEEAVDDSQLPKDRFSAERLKGVDSTLKIQPAELGDSAVYLCASSLGTLSYNEQFFGPGTRLTVL.

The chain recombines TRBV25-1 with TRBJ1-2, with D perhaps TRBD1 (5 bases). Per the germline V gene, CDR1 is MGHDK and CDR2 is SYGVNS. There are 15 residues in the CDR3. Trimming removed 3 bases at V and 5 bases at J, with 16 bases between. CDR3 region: CASSDPRASEYGYTF. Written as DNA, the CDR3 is TGTGCCAGCAGTGACCCCAGGGCCTCAGAGTATGGCTACACCTTC.

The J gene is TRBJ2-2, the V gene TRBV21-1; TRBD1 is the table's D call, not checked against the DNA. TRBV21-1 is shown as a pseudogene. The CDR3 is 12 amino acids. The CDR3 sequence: CASSKQGRELFF. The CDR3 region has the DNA TGTGCCAGCAGCAAACAGGGGCGGGAGCTGTTTTTT.

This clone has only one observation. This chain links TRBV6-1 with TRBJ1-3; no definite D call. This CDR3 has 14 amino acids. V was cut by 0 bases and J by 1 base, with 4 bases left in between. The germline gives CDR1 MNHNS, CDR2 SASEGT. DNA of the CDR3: TGTGCCAGCAGTGAAGCGCTATCTGGAAACACCATATATTTT. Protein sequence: CASSEALSGNTIYF.

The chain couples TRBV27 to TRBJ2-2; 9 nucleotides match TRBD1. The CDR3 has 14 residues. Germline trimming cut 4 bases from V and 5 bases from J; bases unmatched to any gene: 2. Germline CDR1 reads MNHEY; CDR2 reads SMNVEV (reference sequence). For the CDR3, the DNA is TGTGCCAGCAGTTATGGGACAGGGACCGGGGAGCTGTTTTTT. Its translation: CASSYGTGTGELFF.

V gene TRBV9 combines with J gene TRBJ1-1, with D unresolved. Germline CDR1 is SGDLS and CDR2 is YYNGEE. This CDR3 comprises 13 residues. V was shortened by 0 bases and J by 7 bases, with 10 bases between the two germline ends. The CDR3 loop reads CASSVALNFEAFF. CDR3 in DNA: TGTGCCAGCAGCGTAGCTCTGAACTTTGAAGCTTTCTTT.

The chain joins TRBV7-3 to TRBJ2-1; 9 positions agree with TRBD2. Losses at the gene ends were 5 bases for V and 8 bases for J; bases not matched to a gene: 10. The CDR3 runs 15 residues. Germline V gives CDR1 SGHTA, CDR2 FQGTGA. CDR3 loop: CASSPSGGLAHEQFF. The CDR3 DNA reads TGTGCCAGCAGCCCGAGCGGGGGACTAGCCCATGAGCAGTTCTTC. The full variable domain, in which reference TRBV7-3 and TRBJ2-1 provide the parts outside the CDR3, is GAGVSQTPSNKVTEKGKYVELRCDPISGHTALYWYRQSLGQGPEFLIYFQGTGAADDSGLPNDRFFAVRPEGSVSTLKIQRTERGDSAVYLCASSPSGGLAHEQFFGPGTRLTVL.

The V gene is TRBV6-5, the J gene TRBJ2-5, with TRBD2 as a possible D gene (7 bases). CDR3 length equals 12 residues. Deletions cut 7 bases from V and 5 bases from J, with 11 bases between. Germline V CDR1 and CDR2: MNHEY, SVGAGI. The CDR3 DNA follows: TGTGCCAGCAAAGGGGGAGGGGAGACCCAGTACTTC. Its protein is CASKGGGETQYF.

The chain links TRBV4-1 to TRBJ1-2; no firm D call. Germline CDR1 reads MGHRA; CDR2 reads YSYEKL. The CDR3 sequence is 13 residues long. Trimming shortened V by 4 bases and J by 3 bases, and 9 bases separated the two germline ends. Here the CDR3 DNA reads TGCGCCAGCAGCCCGAGGGTGGACTATGGCTACACCTTC. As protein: CASSPRVDYGYTF.

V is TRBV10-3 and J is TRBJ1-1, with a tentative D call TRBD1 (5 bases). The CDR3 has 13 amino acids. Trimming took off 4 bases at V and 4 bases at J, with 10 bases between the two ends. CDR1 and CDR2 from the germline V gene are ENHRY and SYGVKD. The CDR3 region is CAISGREVTEAFF. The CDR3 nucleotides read TGTGCCATCAGTGGCAGGGAGGTCACTGAAGCTTTCTTT.

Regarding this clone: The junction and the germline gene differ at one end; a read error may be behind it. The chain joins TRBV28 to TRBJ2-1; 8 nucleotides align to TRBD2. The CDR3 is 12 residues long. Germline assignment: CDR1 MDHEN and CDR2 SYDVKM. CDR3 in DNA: TGTGCCAGCAGTTTATCTGAGCGGGGGAGGGTCTTC. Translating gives CASSLSERGRVF.

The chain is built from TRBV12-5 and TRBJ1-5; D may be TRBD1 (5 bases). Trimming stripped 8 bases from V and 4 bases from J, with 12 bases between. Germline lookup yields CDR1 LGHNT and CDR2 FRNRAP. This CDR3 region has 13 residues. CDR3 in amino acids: CASRWGENQPQHF. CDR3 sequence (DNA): TGTGCTAGTAGGTGGGGGGAGAATCAGCCCCAGCATTTT.